Following are 8 T cell receptor beta chains from one sample sequenced in a study of human T cells and chemical hapten exposure. TCRdb used MiXCR to reprocess the RACE reads, holding one entry per CDR3 protein. The profile shows some 30,000 distinct CDR3 sequences, 5.5% to 6.5% of them singletons. Time point meaning: patch test 3, about 24 weeks after DPC sensitization. This sample's treatment: therapeutic diphenylcyclopropenone sensitization with weekly scalp DPC. The specimen comprised whole blood, sampled in connection with sensitization to the hapten diphenylcyclopropenone (DPC). These receptors all stem from a young man with alopecia areata. Some clones in this sample may be carry-over from other donors' samples.

This clonotype was seen many times. This rearrangement joins TRBV19 to TRBJ1-1, with a tentative D call TRBD1 (6 bases). Germline V gene lookup returns CDR1 LNHDA and CDR2 SQIVND (reference sequence). V was pared by 5 bases and J by 1 base, with 20 bases between. The CDR3 loop spans 17 amino acids. CDR3 sequence (DNA): TGTGCCAGTAGTGCGAGGGGGGCTCTAAGTTGGAACACTGAAGCTTTCTTT. It yields the protein CASSARGALSWNTEAFF.

This clonotype was observed many times. As DNA, the CDR3 is TGTGCCAGCAGCCAAGACTCCATTGGGACGGCCAATCAGCCCCAGCATTTT. This encodes CASSQDSIGTANQPQHF. This rearrangement joins TRBV4-2 to TRBJ1-5, with D maybe TRBD1 (5 bases). CDR1 is LGHNA and CDR2 is YNFKEQ in the germline V gene. CDR3 length equals 17 residues. Trimming took off 0 bases at V and 3 bases at J, with 15 bases between the two ends.

There are many counts of this clonotype. The chain is built from TRBV10-3 and TRBJ2-5; 9 nucleotides match TRBD1. CDR1 ENHRY and CDR2 SYGVKD come from the germline V gene. Trimming removed 6 bases from V and 4 bases from J; junction bases left unmatched: 0. There are 12 residues in the CDR3. The CDR3 DNA reads as TGTGCCATCAGGGGACAGGGAGAGACCCAGTACTTC. Its translation is CAIRGQGETQYF.

This clonotype was detected many times. The chain recombines TRBV6-6 with TRBJ2-7; D perhaps matches TRBD1 (6 bases). The V end was cut by 2 bases, the J end by 1 base, with 18 bases between. Germline V CDR1 and CDR2: MNHNY, SVGAGI (reference sequence). The CDR3 sequence is 17 residues long. The CDR3 here is CASSYDFTRGKSYEQYF. The CDR3 DNA is TGTGCCAGCAGTTACGATTTTACCAGGGGAAAATCCTACGAGCAGTACTTC.

This clonotype was detected ten times or more. The chain uses TRBV6-5 and TRBJ2-5; perhaps TRBD2 as D (7 bases). This CDR3 comprises 13 residues. Germline-derived CDR1 and CDR2 are MNHEY and SVGAGI. V dropped 8 bases and J dropped 0 bases, with 10 bases sitting between them. The CDR3 sequence: CASGRGYQETQYF. The CDR3 nucleotides read TGTGCCAGCGGGAGGGGGTACCAAGAGACCCAGTACTTC.

This clonotype showed up many times. The chain employs TRBV2 and TRBJ1-2; D is undetermined. The CDR3 is 15 amino acids. Trimming took 6 bases from V and 4 from J, leaving 18 bases between them. Germline lookup yields CDR1 SNHLY and CDR2 FYNNEI. CDR3 protein: CASSYVSVIGYGYTF. DNA for the CDR3: TGTGCCAGCAGCTACGTCTCCGTCATCGGCTATGGCTACACCTTC.

This clonotype was recorded many times. This chain uses TRBV7-2 with TRBJ2-1; 8 bases map to TRBD2. Trimming at V came to 3 bases and at J to 12 bases, leaving 7 bases not matched to a gene. CDR3 length: 13 amino acids. Germline-derived CDR1 and CDR2 are SGHTA and FQGNSA. CDR3 residues: CASSFVLADAQFF. In nucleotides, the CDR3 is TGTGCCAGCAGCTTTGTACTAGCGGACGCGCAGTTCTTC.

This clonotype was observed at least ten times. This chain links TRBV29-1 with TRBJ1-1; 9 bases line up with TRBD1. Germline V lookup: CDR1 SQVTM, CDR2 ANQGSEA. The CDR3 is 13 amino acids. V shed 4 bases, J shed 5 bases, and the junction held 5 bases outside the gene matches. The CDR3 coding sequence is TGCAGCGTTGTCACAGGGGGCCAAACTGAAGCTTTCTTT. Translated, it gives CSVVTGGQTEAFF. Using reference TRBV29-1 and TRBJ1-1 for the parts outside the CDR3, the full variable domain is SAVISQKPSRDICQRGTSLTIQCQVDSQVTMMFWYRQQPGQSLTLIATANQGSEATYESGFVIDKFPISRPNLTFSTLTVSNMSPEDSSIYLCSVVTGGQTEAFFGQGTRLTVV.